This note documents a single T cell receptor (beta chain) sequence. The antigen is undetermined. The germline V gene has CDR1 SGHTA and CDR2 FQGTGA. V was pared by 4 bases and J by 4 bases, with 8 bases of the junction left unmatched. The CDR3 loop spans 16 amino acids. The data originate from a study of cytomegalovirus exposure and HLA in healthy donors. Primers for the PCR totalled 60 Vbeta and 13 Jbeta. Profiling relied on immunoSEQ multiplex PCR, and the TCRdb table lists in-frame clones only, not all of them. The profile shows more than 95,000 clones, roughly 77% of them singletons. Broader study findings: Later analysis showed TCR association rates varying by HLA locus, highest for DRB1 and lowest for HLA-C.

This sequence joins TRBV7-3 and TRBJ2-3; 10 nucleotides match TRBD2. The clonotype was recovered from a woman aged 25 to 39 in good health and CMV-seronegative. The sequencing sample was made of PBMCs. CDR3 sequence (DNA): TGTGCCAGCAGCTCTAGCGGGGGTGGGATCGCAGATACGCAGTATTTT. Amino acids: CASSSSGGGIADTQYF.